The clone carrying this TCR beta chain has only a few counts. What it binds is unknown. V was cut by 5 bases and J by 3 bases, with 14 bases left in between. Germline CDR1 PRHDT, CDR2 FYEKMQ (reference sequence). CDR3 length: 14 amino acids. These data come from a study of blood T cells in healthy people across ages. Study-wide results and limits: Roughly linear age-related decline in beta diversity appeared, significant by age 40.

PCR was performed a second time for 7 to 11 cycles using a sample-barcoded 5' primer and a J-beta primer mix. TCRdb reprocessed the 5' RACE reads via MiXCR and lists one record per CDR3 protein. The top ten clones hold about 20% of a sample with roughly 790,000 distinct CDR3 sequences, roughly two fifths of them seen once. The source material was blood. This receptor was identified in a woman in her sixties in good health. J is TRBJ2-7 and V is TRBV13, with D possibly being TRBD1 (5 bases). CDR3 DNA: TGTGCCAGCAGCCCGGGTGACAGAAACTACGAGCAGTACTTC. This encodes CASSPGDRNYEQYF.